This T cell receptor (beta chain) appears in the sequencing data of a study of blood T cell repertoires in COVID-19. Study details: Some COVID-19 samples were acute and others convalescent; all came from the United States, Italy and Spain. Sources were T cells, B-cell-depleted T cells, or PBMCs; the material itself was cDNA or gDNA.

In the authors' methods: Cell counts per sample came from amplifying reference gene primers. The assay was immunoSEQ multiplex PCR, and TCRdb's table has in-frame clones only and misses some. For V, J and clone size, that table is used; D and trimming come from the DNA. The top ten clones hold over 3.5% of a sample with 100,000 or so clones, just over 90% of them seen once. The CDR3 has 13 amino acids. Germline V gene data show CDR1 as LGHNT and CDR2 as FRNRAP. Trimming took off 4 bases at V and 4 bases at J, with 8 bases between the two ends. The sample consisted of peripheral blood. This clonotype originated in a woman between 45 and 65 years old in a cohort sampled during active COVID-19. V gene TRBV12-5 combines with J gene TRBJ2-1, with D hard to call. The CDR3 region has the DNA TGTGCTAGTGGTTCCCGACTTTACAATGAGCAGTTCTTC. It encodes CASGSRLYNEQFF.